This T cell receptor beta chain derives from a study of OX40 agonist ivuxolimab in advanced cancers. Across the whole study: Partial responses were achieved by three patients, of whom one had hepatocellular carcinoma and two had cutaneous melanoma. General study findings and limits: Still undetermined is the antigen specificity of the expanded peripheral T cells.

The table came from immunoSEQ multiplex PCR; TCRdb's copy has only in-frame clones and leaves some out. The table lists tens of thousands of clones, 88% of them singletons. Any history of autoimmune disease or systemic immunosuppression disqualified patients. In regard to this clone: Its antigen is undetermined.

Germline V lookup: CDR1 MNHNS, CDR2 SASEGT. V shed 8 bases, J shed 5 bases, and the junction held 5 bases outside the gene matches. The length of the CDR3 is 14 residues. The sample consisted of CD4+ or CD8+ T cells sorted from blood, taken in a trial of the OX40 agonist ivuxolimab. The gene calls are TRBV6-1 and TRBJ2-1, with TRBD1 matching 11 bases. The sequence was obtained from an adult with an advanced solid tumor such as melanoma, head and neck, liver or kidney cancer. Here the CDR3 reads CASADRGRHNEQFF. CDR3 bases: TGTGCCAGCGCGGACAGGGGGCGACACAATGAGCAGTTCTTC.